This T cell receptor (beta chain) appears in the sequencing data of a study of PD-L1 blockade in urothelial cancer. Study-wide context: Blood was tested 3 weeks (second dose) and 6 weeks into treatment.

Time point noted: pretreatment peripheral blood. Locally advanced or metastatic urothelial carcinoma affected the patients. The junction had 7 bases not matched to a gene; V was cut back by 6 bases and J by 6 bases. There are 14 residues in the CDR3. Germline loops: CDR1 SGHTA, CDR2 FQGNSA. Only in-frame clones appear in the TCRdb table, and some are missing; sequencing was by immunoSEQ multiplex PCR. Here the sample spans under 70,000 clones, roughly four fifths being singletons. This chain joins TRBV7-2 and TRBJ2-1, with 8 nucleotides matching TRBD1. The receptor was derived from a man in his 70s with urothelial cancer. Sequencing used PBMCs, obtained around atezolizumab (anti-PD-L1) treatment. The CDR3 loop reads CASRGQATFNEQFF. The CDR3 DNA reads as TGTGCCAGCAGGGGACAGGCGACCTTCAATGAGCAGTTCTTC.